Below are 24 T cell receptor beta chains sequenced from a single sample in a study of cytomegalovirus exposure and HLA in healthy donors. It was with 60 Vbeta and 13 Jbeta primers that the PCR ran. Assay used: immunoSEQ multiplex PCR; TCRdb lists only in-frame clones, some missing. The sample lists about 130,000 clones, over 9.5% seen once, with approximately 4.5% in the top ten. The sequenced sample consisted of PBMCs. The receptors were gathered from a woman under 30 in good health and CMV-seropositive.

The chain has TRBV19 and TRBJ2-1; 7 bases are shared with TRBD2. V trimming: 4 bases; J trimming: 0 bases; junction bases outside the gene matches: 6. The CDR3 sequence is 16 residues long. Germline-derived CDR1 and CDR2 are LNHDA and SQIVND (reference sequence). Here the CDR3 DNA reads TGTGCCAGTAGTAAGAGGCTAGCGGACTCCTACAATGAGCAGTTCTTC. Its translation: CASSKRLADSYNEQFF.

The rearrangement joins TRBV4-1 to TRBJ1-4; unclear D gene. The germline V gene encodes CDR1 MGHRA and CDR2 YSYEKL. Trimming cost V 1 base and J 5 bases, with 8 bases left between them. The CDR3 is made up of 14 amino acids. The CDR3 loop reads CASSQGLLNEKLFF. DNA of the CDR3: TGCGCCAGCAGCCAAGGACTCTTAAATGAAAAACTGTTTTTT.

The chain employs TRBV4-1 and TRBJ2-1, with TRBD2 matching over 10 bases. Germline lookup yields CDR1 MGHRA and CDR2 YSYEKL. This CDR3 spans 18 amino acids. The junction had 12 bases not matched to a gene; V was cut back by 0 bases and J by 7 bases. The CDR3 coding sequence is TGCGCCAGCAGCCAAGAAAGGACTAGCGGCCTCATGGGGAATGAGCAGTTCTTC. This translates into CASSQERTSGLMGNEQFF.

In its sample, this clone was seen a few times. The rearrangement joins TRBV2 to TRBJ2-3; 12 bases map to TRBD2. The CDR3 consists of 16 residues. Looked up from germline, CDR1 is SNHLY and CDR2 is FYNNEI. V dropped 4 bases and J dropped 2; count of bases not matched to a gene: 4. DNA of the CDR3: TGTGCCAGCAGTGGGACTAGCGGGACCTACACAGATACGCAGTATTTT. This gives the protein CASSGTSGTYTDTQYF. Full variable domain (outside the CDR3, taken from reference TRBV2 and TRBJ2-3): EPEVTQTPSHQVTQMGQEVILRCVPISNHLYFYWYRQILGQKVEFLVSFYNNEISEKSEIFDDQFSVERPDGSNFTLKIRSTKLEDSAMYFCASSGTSGTYTDTQYFGPGTRLTVL.

This sequence joins TRBV5-1 and TRBJ2-5, with D uncertain. This CDR3 has 13 residues. The ends were cut back, 1 base at V and 11 bases at J, with 15 bases in the middle. Germline loops: CDR1 SGHRS, CDR2 YFSETQ. CDR3 protein: CASSLSEESEQYF. The DNA of the CDR3 is TGCGCCAGCAGCTTGTCGGAAGAATCGGAGCAGTACTTC.

This clone was detected only a few times. The chain couples TRBV27 to TRBJ2-5, with TRBD1 matching over 9 bases. After removal of 7 bases from V and 0 bases from J, the junction contained 9 bases not matched to a gene. Germline lookup yields CDR1 MNHEY and CDR2 SMNVEV (reference sequence). This CDR3 has 16 amino acids. The CDR3 bases are TGTGCCAGCACTAACCTCGGGACAGGGAACCAAGAGACCCAGTACTTC. Translation gives CASTNLGTGNQETQYF.

This clone was recorded at least ten times. This chain joins TRBV27 and TRBJ2-5, with 7 bases fitting TRBD1. Germline assignment: CDR1 MNHEY and CDR2 SMNVEV (reference sequence). The ends lost 2 bases at V and 4 bases at J; junction bases unmatched: 1. The CDR3 runs to 13 residues. The CDR3 sequence is CASSLNRGETQYF. CDR3 DNA: TGTGCCAGCAGTTTAAACAGGGGAGAGACCCAGTACTTC.

The rearrangement links TRBV5-6 to TRBJ1-2; the match to TRBD1 covers 7 bases. There are 15 residues in the CDR3. V shed 4 bases and J 5 bases; nucleotides not matched to a gene: 11. CDR1 is SGHDT, CDR2 YYEEEE, per germline. The CDR3 region has the DNA TGTGCCAGCAGCATAGGACACCAGGGGGGTTATGGCTACACCTTC. This gives the protein CASSIGHQGGYGYTF. The full variable domain, rest sourced from reference TRBV5-6 and TRBJ1-2, is DAGVTQSPTHLIKTRGQQVTLRCSPKSGHDTVSWYQQALGQGPQFIFQYYEEEERQRGNFPDRFSGHQFPNYSSELNVNALLLGDSALYLCASSIGHQGGYGYTFGSGTRLTVV.

V usage is TRBV29-1 and J usage is TRBJ1-1; 7 positions match TRBD1. The ends lost 6 bases at V and 5 bases at J; junction bases unmatched: 3. Per germline, CDR1 SQVTM and CDR2 ANQGSEA. The CDR3 runs 11 residues. CDR3 DNA: TGCAGCGTCACAGGGGCGACTGAAGCTTTCTTT. This encodes CSVTGATEAFF. Drawing the rest from reference TRBV29-1 and TRBJ1-1, the complete variable domain is SAVISQKPSRDICQRGTSLTIQCQVDSQVTMMFWYRQQPGQSLTLIATANQGSEATYESGFVIDKFPISRPNLTFSTLTVSNMSPEDSSIYLCSVTGATEAFFGQGTRLTVV.

The sample holds a few counts of this clone. As the CDR3 is not closed by the conserved phenylalanine or tryptophan, this likely results from a read error. The chain carries TRBV4-1 and TRBJ1-1; no definite D call. CDR1 MGHRA and CDR2 YSYEKL come from the germline V gene. The CDR3 runs to 17 residues. The CDR3 DNA is TGCGCCAGCAGCCCCTCGCGAACCAACCGCATGAAAACTGAAGCTTTCTTG. As protein: CASSPSRTNRMKTEAFL.

This clone turned up a few times. The rearrangement links TRBV20-1 to TRBJ2-1; D possibly corresponds to TRBD1 (6 bases). CDR1 and CDR2 (germline): DFQATT, SNEGSKA (reference sequence). The CDR3 contains 11 residues. The CDR3 nucleotides are TGCAGAGTGAGTACCGGGGACACCAAGTTCTTC. It codes for CRVSTGDTKFF.

The sample holds a few counts of this clone. V is TRBV6-1 and J is TRBJ1-2; 7 nucleotides match TRBD1. Per germline, CDR1 MNHNS and CDR2 SASEGT. V was pared by 11 bases and J by 4 bases, with 10 bases of the junction left unmatched. The CDR3 totals 13 residues. The CDR3 spells CAAERGQGYGYTF. The CDR3, as DNA: TGTGCCGCTGAGAGGGGGCAGGGCTATGGCTACACCTTC.

The genes are TRBV5-1 and TRBJ2-1; 10 positions match TRBD2. V gave up 6 bases and J gave up 5 bases; unmatched junction bases: 11. This CDR3 comprises 16 residues. Looked up from germline, CDR1 is SGHRS and CDR2 is YFSETQ. This chain's CDR3 is CASKKPGTSANNEQFF. The CDR3 DNA reads TGCGCCAGCAAAAAACCCGGGACTAGCGCAAACAATGAGCAGTTCTTC.

This clone showed up just a few times. The chain is built from TRBV5-1 and TRBJ1-4; D gene unclear. This CDR3 comprises 13 residues. Trimming removed 2 bases at V and 5 bases at J, with 7 bases between. Germline values: CDR1 SGHRS, CDR2 YFSETQ. The chain's CDR3 is CASSFSGNEKLFF. DNA of the CDR3: TGCGCCAGCAGCTTTTCGGGGAATGAAAAACTGTTTTTT. The full variable domain, its missing parts supplied by reference TRBV5-1 and TRBJ1-4, is KAGVTQTPRYLIKTRGQQVTLSCSPISGHRSVSWYQQTPGQGLQFLFEYFSETQRNKGNFPGRFSGRQFSNSRSEMNVSTLELGDSALYLCASSFSGNEKLFFGSGTQLSVL.

This chain joins TRBV7-2 and TRBJ2-1, with a possible D match to TRBD2 (5 bases). CDR3 length equals 16 residues. CDR1 and CDR2 from the germline V gene are SGHTA and FQGNSA. The V end lost 5 bases, the J end lost 1 base, and 15 bases lay between the germline ends. The CDR3 nucleotides read TGTGCCAGCAGCCTCTCCATGGGGAGTTCCTACAATGAGCAGTTCTTC. Translation gives CASSLSMGSSYNEQFF.

The CDR3 DNA follows: TGCGCCAGCAGCACCTCAGGAAAATCCTCAGATACGCAGTATTTT. Protein sequence: CASSTSGKSSDTQYF. The V gene is TRBV5-1, the J gene TRBJ2-3, with D hard to call. The V end was cut by 4 bases, the J end by 4 bases, with 16 bases between. There are 15 residues in the CDR3. Germline CDR1 SGHRS, CDR2 YFSETQ.

The gene calls are TRBV4-2 and TRBJ1-5; 7 nucleotides agree with TRBD1. CDR1 and CDR2 from the germline V gene are LGHNA and YNFKEQ. The CDR3 is made up of 16 amino acids. J gave up 6 bases and V 4 bases, and 12 bases lay outside the gene matches. The CDR3 coding sequence is TGTGCCAGCAGCCCCGATTTGGGAAGGGGGCTTCAGCCCCAGCATTTT. Translation gives CASSPDLGRGLQPQHF.

This sequence joins TRBV7-9 and TRBJ2-7; D is ambiguous. The CDR3 extends over 11 amino acids. The V gene's germline CDR1 is SEHNR and CDR2 FQNEAQ (reference sequence). The germline V and J ends were trimmed by 9 bases and 2 bases, with 8 bases remaining between them. CDR3 in DNA: TGTGCCAGTGGGCCCCCCTACGAGCAGTACTTC. Protein product: CASGPPYEQYF.

This clone showed up just a few times. One end of the junction is discordant with germline, which a read error may explain. The chain joins TRBV6-9 to TRBJ2-2, with TRBD2 identical over 9 bases. The CDR3 contains 22 residues. From germline, CDR1 is MNHGY and CDR2 SVAAGI. CDR3 residues: CASCQGLSREGIRRWNNGELFF. For the CDR3, the DNA is TGTGCCAGCTGCCAAGGGTTATCGCGGGAGGGGATTCGTCGGTGGAACAACGGGGAGCTGTTTTTT.

This chain joins TRBV6-5 and TRBJ1-2; unclear D gene. CDR1 is MNHEY and CDR2 is SVGAGI in the germline V gene. This CDR3 is built from 14 residues. Trimming took 0 bases from V and 2 from J, leaving 7 bases between them. DNA for the CDR3: TGTGCCAGCAGTTACTCGAAACGGAACTATGGCTACACCTTC. As protein: CASSYSKRNYGYTF.

A few counts support this clone. The chain has TRBV7-2 and TRBJ2-1; 10 nucleotides match TRBD2. Germline lookup yields CDR1 SGHTA and CDR2 FQGNSA. This CDR3 spans 16 amino acids. With 3 bases clipped from V and 5 bases from J, the junction kept 7 bases outside the gene matches. CDR3 DNA: TGTGCCAGCAGCTTTCCCCTAGCGGGAGTGAACAATGAGCAGTTCTTC. This translates into CASSFPLAGVNNEQFF.

This clone was observed a few times. This chain uses TRBV9 with TRBJ2-3, with 8 bases matching TRBD2. The CDR3 totals 15 residues. The germline V gene encodes CDR1 SGDLS and CDR2 YYNGEE. The junction had 6 bases not matched to a gene; V was cut back by 3 bases and J by 3 bases. The CDR3 is CASSGSGSLTDTQYF. DNA of the CDR3: TGTGCCAGCAGCGGAAGCGGGAGTTTGACAGATACGCAGTATTTT.

The chain combines TRBV6-5 with TRBJ2-1, with TRBD2 matching over 9 bases. V shed 0 bases and J 1 base; nucleotides not matched to a gene: 1. The CDR3 runs 16 residues. Germline V gene sequence: CDR1 MNHEY, CDR2 SVGAGI. The CDR3, as DNA: TGTGCCAGCAGTTACTCCCTAGCGGGGTCCTACAATGAGCAGTTCTTC. Translated: CASSYSLAGSYNEQFF.

The sample holds a few counts of this clone. The CDR3: CASSEWDRSWGNEQFF. CDR3 DNA: TGTGCCAGCAGTGAATGGGACAGGTCCTGGGGCAATGAGCAGTTCTTC. The gene calls are TRBV6-1 and TRBJ2-1; 8 bases are a match to TRBD1. The junction had 9 bases not matched to a gene; V was cut back by 2 bases and J by 6 bases. The CDR3 covers 16 residues. Per the germline V gene, CDR1 is MNHNS and CDR2 is SASEGT.